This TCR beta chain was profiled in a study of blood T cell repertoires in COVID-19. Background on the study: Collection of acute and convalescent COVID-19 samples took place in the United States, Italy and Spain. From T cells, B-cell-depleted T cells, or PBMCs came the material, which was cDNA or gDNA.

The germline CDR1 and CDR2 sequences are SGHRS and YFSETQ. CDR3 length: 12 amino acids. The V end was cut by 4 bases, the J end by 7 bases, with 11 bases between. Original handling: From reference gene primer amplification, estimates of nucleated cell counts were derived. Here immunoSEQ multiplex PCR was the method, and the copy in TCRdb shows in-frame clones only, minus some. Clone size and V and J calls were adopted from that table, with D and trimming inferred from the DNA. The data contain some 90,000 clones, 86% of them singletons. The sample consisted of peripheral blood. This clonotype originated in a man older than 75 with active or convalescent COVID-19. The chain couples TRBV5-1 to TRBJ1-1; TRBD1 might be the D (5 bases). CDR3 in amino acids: CASSQSRDEAFF. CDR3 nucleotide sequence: TGCGCCAGCAGCCAGTCCAGGGATGAAGCTTTCTTT.